These 9 T cell receptor beta chains share one sample of origin, sequenced in a study of human T cells and chemical hapten exposure. TCRdb itself ran the RACE reads through MiXCR, one entry per CDR3 protein. The sample records 40,000 or so distinct CDR3 sequences, around a tenth being singletons. Specified time point: patch test 2, 6 weeks after DPC sensitization. Treatment meaning: therapeutic diphenylcyclopropenone sensitization with weekly scalp DPC. Researchers extracted total RNA from unfractionated whole blood. Source: whole blood, taken in connection with sensitization to the hapten diphenylcyclopropenone (DPC). Receptors originate from a woman aged 25-40 years with alopecia areata. Some clones in this sample may be carry-over from other donors' samples.

This clonotype occurred a few times. This chain links TRBV5-1 with TRBJ1-1; the D is unclear. The V gene lost 0 bases and the J gene lost 0 bases, with 9 bases spanning the gap. The CDR3 covers 15 residues. Per the germline V gene, CDR1 is SGHRS and CDR2 is YFSETQ. CDR3 DNA: TGCGCCAGCAGCTTGGATATGGCCCTGAACACTGAAGCTTTCTTT. This codes for CASSLDMALNTEAFF.

This clonotype was recorded at least ten times. The rearrangement joins TRBV7-2 to TRBJ2-1; the match to TRBD2 covers 9 bases. The length of the CDR3 is 17 residues. Germline V gene lookup returns CDR1 SGHTA and CDR2 FQGNSA. V dropped 3 bases and J dropped 4; count of bases not matched to a gene: 10. Here the CDR3 DNA reads TGTGCCAGCAGCTTTGGCGGGGGGGCTCCCGGATACAATGAGCAGTTCTTC. Translation gives CASSFGGGAPGYNEQFF.

At least ten counts were recorded for this clonotype. This chain connects TRBV20-1 to TRBJ2-7; D remains unclear. This CDR3 comprises 12 residues. V was pared by 7 bases and J by 7 bases, with 17 bases between. Germline V CDR1 and CDR2: DFQATT, SNEGSKA (reference sequence). The CDR3 sequence is CSVPGQSREQYF. The CDR3 bases are TGCAGTGTTCCGGGCCAAAGCAGGGAGCAGTACTTC.

CDR3 DNA: TGCGCCAGCAGCCCCGGGGACTCAAGGACCCAGTACTTC. Translation gives CASSPGDSRTQYF. The chain combines TRBV5-1 with TRBJ2-5, with a tentative D call TRBD2 (6 bases). Trimming cost V 4 bases and J 7 bases, with 14 bases left between them. Germline V gene lookup returns CDR1 SGHRS and CDR2 YFSETQ. This CDR3 has 13 amino acids.

This clonotype was picked up a small number of times. The chain links TRBV7-8 to TRBJ2-7; a weak D match, TRBD2 (5 bases). This CDR3 spans 12 amino acids. Per germline, CDR1 SGHVS and CDR2 FQNEAQ. Deletions cut 4 bases from V and 7 bases from J, with 11 bases between. CDR3 in amino acids: CASSYVGREQYF. The CDR3 DNA is TGTGCCAGCAGCTACGTGGGGAGAGAGCAGTACTTC.

This clonotype was counted between two and nine times. The chain couples TRBV7-8 to TRBJ2-4, with TRBD1 matching over 8 bases. V shed 3 bases, J shed 6 bases, and the junction held 4 bases outside the gene matches. The germline gives CDR1 SGHVS, CDR2 FQNEAQ. The CDR3 is 14 amino acids. CDR3 loop: CASSFGQGGNIQYF. DNA for the CDR3: TGTGCCAGCAGCTTTGGACAGGGCGGAAACATTCAGTACTTC.

A few counts support this clonotype. The gene calls are TRBV18 and TRBJ1-5; D unresolved. V gave up 6 bases and J gave up 0 bases, with 9 bases separating them. In germline, CDR1 is KGHSH, CDR2 LQKENI. The CDR3 loop spans 14 amino acids. This CDR3 reads CASSPNYSNQPQHF. The DNA for the CDR3 is TGTGCCAGCTCGCCCAATTATAGCAATCAGCCCCAGCATTTT. Full variable domain (outside the CDR3, taken from reference TRBV18 and TRBJ1-5): NAGVMQNPRHLVRRRGQEARLRCSPMKGHSHVYWYRQLPEEGLKFMVYLQKENIIDESGMPKERFSAEFPKEGPSILRIQQVVRGDSAAYFCASSPNYSNQPQHFGDGTRLSIL.

The chain couples TRBV19 to TRBJ1-5; D is possibly TRBD1 (6 bases). The CDR3 extends over 15 amino acids. Trimming stripped 10 bases from V and 4 bases from J, with 20 bases between. Germline V CDR1 and CDR2: LNHDA, SQIVND (reference sequence). CDR3 in DNA: TGTGCCACAAGGAATCCTGACAGGAATAATCAGCCCCAGCATTTT. It is translated as CATRNPDRNNQPQHF.

The chain employs TRBV5-5 and TRBJ2-2; perhaps D is TRBD1 or TRBD2 (5 bases each). The V end lost 3 bases, the J end lost 5 bases, and 14 bases lay between the germline ends. The CDR3 spans 15 residues. The germline CDR1 and CDR2 sequences are SGHKS and YYEKEE (reference sequence). The CDR3 sequence: CASSWDYGGTGELFF. The CDR3 DNA is TGTGCCAGCAGCTGGGATTATGGGGGAACCGGGGAGCTGTTTTTT. The full variable domain, with the rest looked up from reference TRBV5-5 and TRBJ2-2, is DAGVTQSPTHLIKTRGQQVTLRCSPISGHKSVSWYQQVLGQGPQFIFQYYEKEERGRGNFPDRFSARQFPNYSSELNVNALLLGDSALYLCASSWDYGGTGELFFGEGSRLTVL.